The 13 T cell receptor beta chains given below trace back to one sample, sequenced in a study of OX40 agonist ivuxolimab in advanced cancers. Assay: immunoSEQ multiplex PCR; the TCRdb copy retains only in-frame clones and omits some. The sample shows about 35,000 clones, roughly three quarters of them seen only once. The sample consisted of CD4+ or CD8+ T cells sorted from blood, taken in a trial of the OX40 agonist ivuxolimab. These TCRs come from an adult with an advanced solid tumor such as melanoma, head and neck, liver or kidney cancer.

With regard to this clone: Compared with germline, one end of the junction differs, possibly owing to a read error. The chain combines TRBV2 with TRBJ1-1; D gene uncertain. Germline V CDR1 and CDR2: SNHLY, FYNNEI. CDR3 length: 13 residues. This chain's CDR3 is CASGETMNTEAFF. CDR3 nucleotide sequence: TGTGCCAGCGGTGAAACTATGAACACTGAAGCTTTCTTT. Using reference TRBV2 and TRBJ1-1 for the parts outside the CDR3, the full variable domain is EPEVTQTPSHQVTQMGQEVILRCVPISNHLYFYWYRQILGQKVEFLVSFYNNEISEKSEIFDDQFSVERPDGSNFTLKIRSTKLEDSAMYFCASGETMNTEAFFGQGTRLTVV.

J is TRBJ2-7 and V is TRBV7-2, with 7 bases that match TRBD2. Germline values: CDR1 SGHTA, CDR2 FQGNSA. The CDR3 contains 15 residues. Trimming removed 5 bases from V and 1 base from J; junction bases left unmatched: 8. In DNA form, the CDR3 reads TGTGCCAGCAGCAGCACCCCCGGGGGGTCCTACGAGCAGTACTTC. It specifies CASSSTPGGSYEQYF.

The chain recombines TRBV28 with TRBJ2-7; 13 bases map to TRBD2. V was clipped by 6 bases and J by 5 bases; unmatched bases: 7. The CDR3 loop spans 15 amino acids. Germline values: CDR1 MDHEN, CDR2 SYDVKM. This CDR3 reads CASSSIGTSGDEQYF. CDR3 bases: TGTGCCAGCAGCTCAATCGGGACTAGCGGGGACGAGCAGTACTTC.

CDR3 in amino acids: CASSPLSGDTQYF. The DNA for the CDR3 is TGTGCTTCCTCGCCCCTATCGGGAGATACGCAGTATTTT. The V call is TRBV19, the J call TRBJ2-3; D gene uncertain. CDR3 length: 13 residues. The germline CDR1 and CDR2 sequences are LNHDA and SQIVND (reference sequence).

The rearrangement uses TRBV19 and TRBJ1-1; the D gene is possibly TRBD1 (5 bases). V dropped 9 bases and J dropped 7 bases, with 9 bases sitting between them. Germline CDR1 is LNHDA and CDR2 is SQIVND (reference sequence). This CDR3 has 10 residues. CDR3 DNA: TGTGCCAGCGGGGGGTATGAAGCTTTCTTT. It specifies CASGGYEAFF.

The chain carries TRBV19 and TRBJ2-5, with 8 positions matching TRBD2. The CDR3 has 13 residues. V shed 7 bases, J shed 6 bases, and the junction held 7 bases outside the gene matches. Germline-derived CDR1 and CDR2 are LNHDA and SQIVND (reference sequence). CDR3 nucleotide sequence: TGTGCCAGTAAGGAGCGGGGGAGCAAGACCCAGTACTTC. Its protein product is CASKERGSKTQYF.

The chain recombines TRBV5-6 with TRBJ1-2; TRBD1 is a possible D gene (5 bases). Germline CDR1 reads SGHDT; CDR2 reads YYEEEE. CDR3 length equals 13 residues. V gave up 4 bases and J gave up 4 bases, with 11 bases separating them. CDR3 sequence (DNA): TGTGCCAGCAGCCCTCAGGGAAGCTATGGCTACACCTTC. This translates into CASSPQGSYGYTF.

CDR3 sequence: CAISEGVGNQPQHF. For the CDR3, the DNA is TGTGCCATCAGTGAGGGGGTTGGCAATCAGCCCCAGCATTTT. This sequence joins TRBV10-3 and TRBJ1-5, with D unclear. Germline V gene data show CDR1 as ENHRY and CDR2 as SYGVKD. Trimming shortened V by 2 bases and J by 2 bases, and 7 bases separated the two germline ends. This CDR3 is 14 amino acids long.

Here the CDR3 DNA reads TGTGCCAGCAGCGTAGGTCGCAGGGGACCCTATGGCTACACCTTC. It is translated as CASSVGRRGPYGYTF. The V call is TRBV9, the J call TRBJ1-2, with D tentatively TRBD1 (6 bases). V lost 0 bases, J lost 4 bases, and 13 bases lay in between. CDR3 size: 15 residues. Germline V lookup: CDR1 SGDLS, CDR2 YYNGEE.

The CDR3 spells CASSIKDSTPFYQYF. CDR3 coding DNA: TGTGCCAGTAGTATAAAGGACAGCACCCCTTTCTACCAGTACTTC. The rearrangement links TRBV19 to TRBJ2-7; D possibly corresponds to TRBD1 (6 bases). CDR1 is LNHDA, CDR2 SQIVND, per germline (reference sequence). Trimming cost V 2 bases and J 10 bases, with 21 bases left between them. CDR3 length equals 15 residues.

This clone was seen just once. CDR3: CASNSVGTGELFF. The CDR3, as DNA: TGTGCCAGCAACTCCGTTGGCACCGGGGAGCTGTTTTTT. This chain uses TRBV2 with TRBJ2-2, with D unclear. Germline CDR1 SNHLY, CDR2 FYNNEI. V lost 7 bases, J lost 4 bases, and 10 bases lay in between. This CDR3 is 13 amino acids long.

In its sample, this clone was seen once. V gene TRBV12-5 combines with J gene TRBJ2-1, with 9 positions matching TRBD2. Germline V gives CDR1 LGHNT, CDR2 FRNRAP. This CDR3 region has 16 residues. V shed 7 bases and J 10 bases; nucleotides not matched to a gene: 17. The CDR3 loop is CASAPPGVAGVGEQFF. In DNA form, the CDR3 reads TGTGCTAGTGCCCCCCCTGGAGTAGCGGGAGTAGGAGAGCAGTTCTTC.

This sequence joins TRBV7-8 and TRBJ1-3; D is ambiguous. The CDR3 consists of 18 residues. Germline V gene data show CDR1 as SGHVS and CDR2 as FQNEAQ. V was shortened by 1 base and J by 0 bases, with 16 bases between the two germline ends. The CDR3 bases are TGTGCCAGCAGCTTAGGGAGGAGGCCATCCCGCTCTGGAAACACCATATATTTT. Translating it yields CASSLGRRPSRSGNTIYF.